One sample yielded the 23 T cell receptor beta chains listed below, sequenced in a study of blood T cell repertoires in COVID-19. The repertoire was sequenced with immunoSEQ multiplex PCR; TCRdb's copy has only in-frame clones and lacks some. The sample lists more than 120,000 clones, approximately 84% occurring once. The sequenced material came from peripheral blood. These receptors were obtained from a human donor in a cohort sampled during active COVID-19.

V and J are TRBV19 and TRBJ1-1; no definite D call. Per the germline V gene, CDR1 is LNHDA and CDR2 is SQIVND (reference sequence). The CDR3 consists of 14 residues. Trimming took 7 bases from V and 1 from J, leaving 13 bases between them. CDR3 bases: TGTGCCAGTAAGGAAGGAGTAACGAACACTGAAGCTTTCTTT. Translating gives CASKEGVTNTEAFF.

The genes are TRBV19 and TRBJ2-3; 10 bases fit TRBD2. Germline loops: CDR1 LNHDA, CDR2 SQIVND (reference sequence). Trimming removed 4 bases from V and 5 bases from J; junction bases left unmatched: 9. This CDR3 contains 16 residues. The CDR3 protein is CASSRSLAGAVDTQYF. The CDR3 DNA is TGTGCCAGTAGTAGAAGCCTAGCGGGAGCAGTAGATACGCAGTATTTT.

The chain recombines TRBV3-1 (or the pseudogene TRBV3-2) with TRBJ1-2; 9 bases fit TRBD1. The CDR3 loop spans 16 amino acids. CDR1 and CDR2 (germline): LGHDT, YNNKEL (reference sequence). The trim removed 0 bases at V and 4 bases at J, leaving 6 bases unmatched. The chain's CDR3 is CASSQDGTGSIYGYTF. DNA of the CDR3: TGTGCCAGCAGCCAAGATGGGACAGGGTCAATCTATGGCTACACCTTC.

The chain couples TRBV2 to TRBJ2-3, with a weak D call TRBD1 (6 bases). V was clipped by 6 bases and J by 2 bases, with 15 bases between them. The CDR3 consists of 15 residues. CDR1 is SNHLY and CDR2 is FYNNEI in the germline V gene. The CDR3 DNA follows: TGTGCCAGCAGGGATCCCGGGACACCCACAGATACGCAGTATTTT. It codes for CASRDPGTPTDTQYF.

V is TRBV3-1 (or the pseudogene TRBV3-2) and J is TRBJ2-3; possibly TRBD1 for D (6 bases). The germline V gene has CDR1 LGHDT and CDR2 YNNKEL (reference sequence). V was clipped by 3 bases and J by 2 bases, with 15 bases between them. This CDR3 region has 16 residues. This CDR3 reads CASSQGAWRPTDTQYF. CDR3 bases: TGTGCCAGCAGCCAGGGGGCCTGGCGCCCCACAGATACGCAGTATTTT.

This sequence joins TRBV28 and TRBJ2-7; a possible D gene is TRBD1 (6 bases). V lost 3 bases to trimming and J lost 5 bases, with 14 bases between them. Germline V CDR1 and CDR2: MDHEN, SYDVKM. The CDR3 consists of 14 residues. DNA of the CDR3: TGTGCCAGCAGTTTTCTTGCCAGGGGCCACGAGCAGTACTTC. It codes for CASSFLARGHEQYF.

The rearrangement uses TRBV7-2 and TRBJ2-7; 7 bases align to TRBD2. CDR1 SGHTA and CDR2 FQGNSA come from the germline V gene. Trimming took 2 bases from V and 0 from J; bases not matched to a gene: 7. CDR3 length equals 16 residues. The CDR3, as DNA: TGTGCCAGCAGCTTACGTTCCGGGGGGAGCTCCTACGAGCAGTACGTC. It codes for CASSLRSGGSSYEQYV.

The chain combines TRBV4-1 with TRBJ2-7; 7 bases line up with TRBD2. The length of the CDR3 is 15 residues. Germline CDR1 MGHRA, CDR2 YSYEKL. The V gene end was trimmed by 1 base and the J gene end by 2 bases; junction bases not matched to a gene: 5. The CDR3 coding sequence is TGCGCCAGCAGCCAAGGGCTAGCGGAGACCTACGAGCAGTACTTC. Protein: CASSQGLAETYEQYF.

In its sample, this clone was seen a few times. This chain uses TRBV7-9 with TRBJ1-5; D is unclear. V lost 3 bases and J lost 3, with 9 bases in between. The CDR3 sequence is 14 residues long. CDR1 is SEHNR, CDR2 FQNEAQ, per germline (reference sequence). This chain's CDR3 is CASSLSSSNQPQHF. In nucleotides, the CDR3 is TGTGCCAGCAGCTTGAGTAGCTCCAATCAGCCCCAGCATTTT.

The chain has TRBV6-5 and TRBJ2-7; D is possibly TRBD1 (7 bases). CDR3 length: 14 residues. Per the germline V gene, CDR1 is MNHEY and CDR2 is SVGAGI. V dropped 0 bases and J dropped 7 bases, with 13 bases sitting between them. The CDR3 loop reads CASSYSGGGLEQYF. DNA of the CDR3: TGTGCCAGCAGTTACTCTGGAGGGGGCTTGGAGCAGTACTTC.

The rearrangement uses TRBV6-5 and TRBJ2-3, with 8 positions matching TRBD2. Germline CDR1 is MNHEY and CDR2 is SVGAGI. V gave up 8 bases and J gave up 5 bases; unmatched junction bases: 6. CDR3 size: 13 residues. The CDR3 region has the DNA TGTGCCAGCGCCGGGACTAGGGGAGATACGCAGTATTTT. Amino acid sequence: CASAGTRGDTQYF.

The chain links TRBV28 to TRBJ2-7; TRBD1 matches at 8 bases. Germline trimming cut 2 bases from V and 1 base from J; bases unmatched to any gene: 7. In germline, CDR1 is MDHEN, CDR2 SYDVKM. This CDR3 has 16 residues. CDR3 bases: TGTGCCAGCAGTTTAGGACCGGGACAGGTGTCCTACGAGCAGTACTTC. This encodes CASSLGPGQVSYEQYF.

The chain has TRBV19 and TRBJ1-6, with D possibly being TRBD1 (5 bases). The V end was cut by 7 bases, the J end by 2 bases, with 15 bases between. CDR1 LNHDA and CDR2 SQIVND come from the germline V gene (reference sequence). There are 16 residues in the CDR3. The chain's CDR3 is CASTPQGGTYNSPLHF. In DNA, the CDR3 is TGTGCCAGTACCCCCCAGGGAGGAACCTATAATTCACCCCTCCACTTT.

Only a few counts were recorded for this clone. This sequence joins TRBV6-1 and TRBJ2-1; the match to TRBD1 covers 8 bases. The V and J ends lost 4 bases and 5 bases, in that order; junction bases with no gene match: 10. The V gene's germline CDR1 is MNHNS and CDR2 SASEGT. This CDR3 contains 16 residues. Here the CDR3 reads CASSAQAGTGHNEQFF. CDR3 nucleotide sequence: TGTGCCAGCAGTGCACAGGCCGGGACAGGCCACAATGAGCAGTTCTTC.

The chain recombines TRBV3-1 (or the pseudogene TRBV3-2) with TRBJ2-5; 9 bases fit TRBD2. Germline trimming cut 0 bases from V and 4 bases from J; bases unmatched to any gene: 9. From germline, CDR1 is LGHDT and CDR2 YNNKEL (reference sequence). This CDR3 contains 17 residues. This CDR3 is CASSQEGRGGPRETQYF. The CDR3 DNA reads TGTGCCAGCAGCCAAGAGGGGCGGGGGGGCCCCAGAGAGACCCAGTACTTC.

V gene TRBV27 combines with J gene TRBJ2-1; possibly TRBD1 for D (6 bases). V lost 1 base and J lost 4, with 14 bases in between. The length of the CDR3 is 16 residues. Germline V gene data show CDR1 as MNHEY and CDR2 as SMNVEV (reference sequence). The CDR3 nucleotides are TGTGCCAGCAGTTTATGGGCTGGGACACCTTACAATGAGCAGTTCTTC. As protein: CASSLWAGTPYNEQFF.

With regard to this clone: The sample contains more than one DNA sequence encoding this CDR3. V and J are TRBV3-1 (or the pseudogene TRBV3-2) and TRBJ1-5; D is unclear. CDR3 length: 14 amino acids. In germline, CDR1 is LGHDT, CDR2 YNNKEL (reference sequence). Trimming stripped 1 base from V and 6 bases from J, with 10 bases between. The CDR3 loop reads CASSQVGGSQPQHF. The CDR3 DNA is TGTGCCAGCAGCCAAGTGGGCGGGAGTCAGCCCCAGCATTTT.

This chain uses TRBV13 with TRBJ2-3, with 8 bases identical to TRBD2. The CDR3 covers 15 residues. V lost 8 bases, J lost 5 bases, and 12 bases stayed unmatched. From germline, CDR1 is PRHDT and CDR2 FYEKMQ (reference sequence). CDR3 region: CASSAGGKGVDTQYF. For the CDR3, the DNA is TGTGCCAGCTCCGCGGGGGGAAAGGGAGTAGATACGCAGTATTTT.

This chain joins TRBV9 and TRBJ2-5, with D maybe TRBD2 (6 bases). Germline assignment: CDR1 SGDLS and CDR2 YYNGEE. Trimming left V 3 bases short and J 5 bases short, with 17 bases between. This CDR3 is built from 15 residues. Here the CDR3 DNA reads TGTGCCAGCAGCGCCCCGGGACTGGGCTTGGAGACCCAGTACTTC. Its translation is CASSAPGLGLETQYF.

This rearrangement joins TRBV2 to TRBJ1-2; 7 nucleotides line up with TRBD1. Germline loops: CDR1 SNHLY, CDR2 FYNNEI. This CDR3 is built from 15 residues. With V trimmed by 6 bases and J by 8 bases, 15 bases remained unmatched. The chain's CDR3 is CASRDYNRDRGGYTF. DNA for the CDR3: TGTGCCAGCAGGGATTACAATAGGGACAGAGGAGGCTACACCTTC.

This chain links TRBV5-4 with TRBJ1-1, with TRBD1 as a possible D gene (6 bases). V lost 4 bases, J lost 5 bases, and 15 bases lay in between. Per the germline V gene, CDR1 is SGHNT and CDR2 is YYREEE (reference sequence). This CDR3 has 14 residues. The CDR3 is CASSTQTGNTEAFF. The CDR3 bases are TGTGCCAGCAGCACCCAGACAGGTAATACTGAAGCTTTCTTT.

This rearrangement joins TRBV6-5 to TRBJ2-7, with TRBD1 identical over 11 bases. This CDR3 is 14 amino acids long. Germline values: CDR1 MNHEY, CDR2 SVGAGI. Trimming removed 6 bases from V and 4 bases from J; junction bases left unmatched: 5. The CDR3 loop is CASRRTGGVYEQYV. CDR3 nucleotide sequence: TGTGCCAGCAGGAGGACAGGGGGCGTGTACGAGCAGTACGTC.

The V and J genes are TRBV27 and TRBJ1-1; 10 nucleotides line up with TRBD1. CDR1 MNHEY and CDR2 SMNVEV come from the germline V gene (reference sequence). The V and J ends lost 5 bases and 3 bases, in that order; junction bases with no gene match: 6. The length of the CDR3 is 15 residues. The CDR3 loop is CASSGGDRGHTEAFF. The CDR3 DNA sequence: TGTGCCAGCAGTGGGGGGGACAGGGGTCACACTGAAGCTTTCTTT.